These T cell receptor beta chains were read from a single sample in a study of T cells after yellow fever vaccination. MiXCR, run by TCRdb on the 5' RACE reads, gives a single entry per CDR3 protein. The sample consists of roughly 500,000 distinct CDR3 sequences, roughly 19% of them appearing once. Sequencing used PBMCs, obtained 15 days after the yellow fever booster vaccination. The receptor set was obtained from a man younger than 45 who received the YFV17D yellow fever vaccine. CDR3s include the opening cysteine and the closing phenylalanine or tryptophan. D genes are given only for firm matches. Expanded clones are given a class, and other clones once, few, many or no size at all.

j_gene: TRBJ2-3; abundance: NA; d_gene: NA; v_gene: TRBV12-3/TRBV12-4; CDR3aa: CASSLRINTQYF; CDR3nt: TGTGCCAGCAGTTTACGAATCAATACGCAGTATTTT
j_gene: TRBJ1-5; abundance: NA; d_gene: NA; v_gene: TRBV27; CDR3aa: CASRETGYNQPQHF; CDR3nt: TGTGCCAGCAGAGAAACAGGTTACAATCAGCCCCAGCATTTT
j_gene: TRBJ1-5; abundance: few; d_gene: NA; v_gene: TRBV18; CDR3aa: CASSPVGVSNQPQHF; CDR3nt: TGTGCCAGCTCACCGGTAGGCGTTAGCAATCAGCCCCAGCATTTT
j_gene: TRBJ2-7; abundance: NA; d_gene: NA; v_gene: TRBV6-2/TRBV6-3; CDR3aa: CASSYSLGKDNTYEQYF; CDR3nt: TGTGCCAGCAGTTACTCGTTGGGTAAGGACAATACCTACGAGCAGTACTTC
j_gene: TRBJ2-3; abundance: NA; d_gene: TRBD1; v_gene: TRBV19; CDR3aa: CASSIGRGQVDTQYF; CDR3nt: TGTGCCAGTAGTATCGGCAGGGGGCAGGTAGATACGCAGTATTTT
j_gene: TRBJ2-1; abundance: few; d_gene: NA; v_gene: TRBV30; CDR3aa: CAWSAFLGGSSNEQFF; CDR3nt: TGTGCCTGGAGCGCTTTTCTCGGAGGGAGTAGCAATGAGCAGTTCTTC
j_gene: TRBJ2-5; abundance: NA; d_gene: TRBD1; v_gene: TRBV12-3/TRBV12-4; CDR3aa: CASIKWTGAGETQYF; CDR3nt: TGTGCCAGCATCAAGTGGACAGGGGCTGGGGAGACCCAGTACTTC
j_gene: TRBJ2-1; abundance: NA; d_gene: TRBD2; v_gene: TRBV28; CDR3aa: CASSPSYGRVKQFF; CDR3nt: TGTGCCAGCAGTCCCAGTTACGGGAGGGTTAAGCAGTTCTTC
j_gene: TRBJ2-1; abundance: few; d_gene: NA; v_gene: TRBV11-2; CDR3aa: CASVGGGSLYNEQFF; CDR3nt: TGTGCCAGCGTTGGGGGCGGGAGCCTCTACAATGAGCAGTTCTTC
j_gene: TRBJ1-5; abundance: NA; d_gene: NA; v_gene: TRBV18; CDR3aa: CASSPPFGDGAYSNQPQHF; CDR3nt: TGTGCCAGCTCACCACCGTTTGGCGATGGAGCCTATAGCAATCAGCCCCAGCATTTT
j_gene: TRBJ2-2; abundance: NA; d_gene: NA; v_gene: TRBV9; CDR3aa: CASSVGGHQNTGELFF; CDR3nt: TGTGCCAGCAGCGTAGGGGGGCACCAGAACACCGGGGAGCTGTTTTTT
j_gene: TRBJ2-1; abundance: many; d_gene: NA; v_gene: TRBV9; CDR3aa: CASSVAEFERFF; CDR3nt: TGTGCCAGCAGCGTAGCTGAATTCGAGCGGTTCTTC
j_gene: TRBJ2-2; abundance: few; d_gene: NA; v_gene: TRBV5-1; CDR3aa: CASSLGITAGELFF; CDR3nt: TGCGCCAGCAGCCTGGGTATAACGGCTGGGGAGCTGTTTTTT
j_gene: TRBJ2-3; abundance: NA; d_gene: TRBD1; v_gene: TRBV7-2; CDR3aa: CASSSMGQGEDTQYF; CDR3nt: TGTGCCAGCAGCTCTATGGGACAGGGCGAAGATACGCAGTATTTT
j_gene: TRBJ2-7; abundance: NA; d_gene: TRBD1; v_gene: TRBV29-1; CDR3aa: CSVEAWDSYEQYF; CDR3nt: TGCAGCGTTGAAGCCTGGGACAGCTACGAGCAGTACTTC
j_gene: TRBJ2-1; abundance: NA; d_gene: NA; v_gene: TRBV20-1; CDR3aa: CSAVRGSYNEQFF; CDR3nt: TGCAGTGCAGTGAGGGGCTCCTACAATGAGCAGTTCTTC
j_gene: TRBJ2-7; abundance: NA; d_gene: TRBD2; v_gene: TRBV29-1; CDR3aa: CSVAYGTTYEQYF; CDR3nt: TGCAGCGTTGCCTACGGGACTACCTACGAGCAGTACTTC
j_gene: TRBJ2-1; abundance: NA; d_gene: NA; v_gene: TRBV9; CDR3aa: CASSVLSQGYNEQFF; CDR3nt: TGTGCCAGCAGCGTGCTTTCACAGGGTTACAATGAGCAGTTCTTC
j_gene: TRBJ2-3; abundance: NA; d_gene: TRBD2; v_gene: TRBV27; CDR3aa: CASSFLISGRGTDTQYF; CDR3nt: TGTGCCAGCAGTTTCCTTATCAGCGGGAGGGGCACAGATACGCAGTATTTT
j_gene: TRBJ2-7; abundance: once; d_gene: NA; v_gene: TRBV10-3; CDR3aa: CAISEERSYEQYF; CDR3nt: TGTGCCATCAGTGAGGAGCGGTCCTACGAGCAGTACTTC
j_gene: TRBJ2-5; abundance: few; d_gene: TRBD2; v_gene: TRBV9; CDR3aa: CASSVGSGRVRTQYF; CDR3nt: TGTGCCAGCAGCGTAGGTAGCGGGAGAGTGCGGACCCAGTACTTC
j_gene: TRBJ2-1; abundance: few; d_gene: TRBD2; v_gene: TRBV3-1; CDR3aa: CASSYFGLGAIGEQFF; CDR3nt: TGTGCCAGCAGCTACTTTGGACTAGGGGCGATTGGTGAGCAGTTCTTC
j_gene: TRBJ2-2; abundance: few; d_gene: NA; v_gene: TRBV21-1; CDR3aa: CASSPTDRGRVGELFF; CDR3nt: TGTGCCAGCAGTCCGACGGACAGGGGCCGCGTCGGGGAGCTGTTTTTT
j_gene: TRBJ1-2; abundance: NA; d_gene: NA; v_gene: TRBV20-1; CDR3aa: CSASEGNYGYTF; CDR3nt: TGCAGTGCTAGTGAGGGAAACTATGGCTACACCTTC
j_gene: TRBJ2-5; abundance: few; d_gene: NA; v_gene: TRBV14; CDR3aa: CASSQAFGSQETQYF; CDR3nt: TGTGCCAGCAGCCAAGCTTTCGGCAGCCAAGAGACCCAGTACTTC
j_gene: TRBJ2-1; abundance: NA; d_gene: NA; v_gene: TRBV6-2/TRBV6-3; CDR3aa: CASLALSSYNEQFF; CDR3nt: TGTGCCAGCTTAGCGTTAAGCTCCTACAATGAGCAGTTCTTC
j_gene: TRBJ2-5; abundance: NA; d_gene: TRBD1; v_gene: TRBV30; CDR3aa: CAWSVPGQGVYF; CDR3nt: TGTGCCTGGAGTGTACCCGGACAGGGGGTGTACTTC
j_gene: TRBJ1-2; abundance: NA; d_gene: NA; v_gene: TRBV5-5; CDR3aa: CASSRSPGSGYGYTF; CDR3nt: TGTGCCAGCAGCCGAAGCCCGGGCAGTGGTTATGGCTACACCTTC
j_gene: TRBJ1-1; abundance: NA; d_gene: NA; v_gene: TRBV5-6; CDR3aa: CASSPSLTGTHAFF; CDR3nt: TGTGCCAGCAGCCCAAGTTTAACAGGTACCCACGCTTTCTTT
j_gene: TRBJ2-5; abundance: few; d_gene: NA; v_gene: TRBV29-1; CDR3aa: CSVDVAQETQYF; CDR3nt: TGCAGCGTTGACGTGGCCCAAGAGACCCAGTACTTC
j_gene: TRBJ2-7; abundance: few; d_gene: NA; v_gene: TRBV20-1; CDR3aa: CSARAGAYYEQYF; CDR3nt: TGCAGTGCTAGAGCGGGAGCGTACTACGAGCAGTACTTC
j_gene: TRBJ2-5; abundance: few; d_gene: NA; v_gene: TRBV12-3/TRBV12-4; CDR3aa: CASSLGGRGRETQYF; CDR3nt: TGTGCCAGCAGTTTAGGAGGCAGGGGAAGAGAGACCCAGTACTTC
j_gene: TRBJ2-1; abundance: few; d_gene: NA; v_gene: TRBV5-5; CDR3aa: CASSFSVSYNEQFF; CDR3nt: TGTGCCAGCAGCTTCAGCGTCTCCTACAATGAGCAGTTCTTC
j_gene: TRBJ1-2; abundance: NA; d_gene: TRBD1; v_gene: TRBV5-1; CDR3aa: CASSSAGGGYGYTF; CDR3nt: TGCGCCAGCAGCTCTGCAGGGGGCGGCTATGGCTACACCTTC
j_gene: TRBJ2-5; abundance: once; d_gene: NA; v_gene: TRBV5-5; CDR3aa: CASSLGLALETQYF; CDR3nt: TGTGCCAGCAGCTTGGGACTGGCCCTAGAGACCCAGTACTTC
j_gene: TRBJ2-7; abundance: few; d_gene: TRBD2; v_gene: TRBV20-1; CDR3aa: CSAEIAGGGLYEQYF; CDR3nt: TGCAGTGCTGAAATAGCGGGAGGGGGGCTCTACGAGCAGTACTTC